The rows below give T cell receptor beta chains drawn from one sample of a study of T cell repertoires in cytomegalovirus infection. For these TCRs, the target antigens are not known. TCRdb reprocessed the reads via MiXCR and lists one record per CDR3 protein. The table records approximately 300,000 distinct CDR3 sequences, about 27% of them present only once. The sample consisted of cultured PBMCs, taken from culture after CMV antigen stimulation. The receptors were sampled from a human donor in good health (CMV status not recorded). Some clones in this sample may be carry-over from other donors' samples. CDR3s include the opening cysteine and the closing phenylalanine or tryptophan. A D gene is named only where the DNA matches it firmly. Clone size is shown for a subset of rows, as once, few, many or a class of expanded clone.

J gene | clone size | V gene | CDR3 length | D gene | CDR3 protein | CDR3 DNA
TRBJ2-1 | - | TRBV7-9 | 15 | - | CASSFYTLRENAAFF | TGTGCCAGCAGCTTCTATACGCTCCGGGAGAACGCCGCGTTCTTC
TRBJ1-6 | - | TRBV7-9 | 17 | - | CASSPQAPSSYNSPLHF | TGTGCCAGCAGCCCTCAAGCACCAAGCTCCTATAATTCACCCCTCCACTTT
TRBJ1-1 | - | TRBV12-3/TRBV12-4 | 14 | - | CASSLGLSRTEAFF | TGTGCCAGCAGTTTAGGGCTCAGCAGGACTGAAGCTTTCTTT
TRBJ2-2 | once | TRBV5-1 | 14 | TRBD1 | CASSFGQGAGELFF | TGCGCCAGCAGCTTCGGACAGGGAGCCGGGGAGCTGTTTTTT
TRBJ2-6 | - | TRBV4-2 | 13 | - | CASSQGLGNVLTF | TGTGCCAGCAGCCAAGGCCTTGGGAACGTCCTGACTTTC
TRBJ1-2 | many | TRBV7-2 | 13 | - | CASSLKFREGYTF | TGTGCCAGCAGCTTAAAATTCCGGGAGGGCTACACCTTC
TRBJ2-1 | - | TRBV15 | 16 | TRBD2 | CATSRDTSASYNEQFF | TGTGCCACCAGCAGAGATACTAGCGCGTCCTACAATGAGCAGTTCTTC
TRBJ2-1 | few | TRBV6-2/TRBV6-3 | 15 | TRBD1 | CASSYRDRGNNEQFF | TGTGCCAGCAGTTACCGGGACAGGGGCAACAATGAGCAGTTCTTC
TRBJ2-3 | few | TRBV11-3 | 15 | - | CASSLGVGGTDTQYF | TGTGCCAGCAGCTTAGGGGTGGGAGGCACAGATACGCAGTATTTT
TRBJ2-1 | - | TRBV7-3 | 16 | TRBD2 | CASSPIGSGSADEQFF | TGTGCCAGCAGCCCTATTGGGAGCGGGAGCGCCGATGAGCAGTTCTTC
TRBJ2-2 | - | TRBV11-2 | 14 | - | CASRYPANTGELFF | TGTGCCAGCAGATATCCGGCGAACACCGGGGAGCTGTTTTTT
TRBJ2-3 | - | TRBV10-3 | 16 | TRBD1 | CAISDGTGLRTDTQYF | TGTGCCATCAGTGACGGGACAGGACTTCGCACAGATACGCAGTATTTT
TRBJ1-1 | - | TRBV19 | 13 | - | CASSIVKDTEAFF | TGTGCCAGTAGTATAGTGAAGGACACTGAAGCTTTCTTT
TRBJ2-4 | few | TRBV6-5 | 15 | - | CASSRYIGPKNIQYF | TGTGCCAGCAGCCGCTACATAGGGCCCAAAAACATTCAGTACTTC
TRBJ1-4 | - | TRBV4-1 | 13 | - | CASSLVEVEKLFF | TGCGCCAGCAGCCTCGTGGAAGTTGAAAAACTGTTTTTT
TRBJ2-1 | few | TRBV4-2 | 13 | TRBD1 | CASSQDPGGEQFF | TGTGCCAGCAGCCAAGATCCAGGGGGTGAGCAGTTCTTC
TRBJ2-1 | - | TRBV14 | 14 | - | CASSQNLGSGEQFF | TGTGCCAGCAGCCAGAACCTCGGGTCTGGTGAGCAGTTCTTC
TRBJ1-5 | - | TRBV6-1 | 16 | TRBD1 | CASRDRPVTENQPQHF | TGTGCCAGCAGGGACAGGCCCGTTACGGAGAATCAGCCCCAGCATTTT
TRBJ2-5 | - | TRBV11-3 | 13 | - | CASSLSTQETQYF | TGTGCCAGCAGCTTATCCACCCAAGAGACCCAGTACTTC
TRBJ2-5 | many | TRBV7-6 | 14 | TRBD1 | CASSPGTGRETQYF | TGTGCCAGCAGTCCGGGGACAGGGAGAGAGACCCAGTACTTC
TRBJ2-1 | few | TRBV10-3 | 16 | TRBD1 | CAIRDPQGAKHNEQFF | TGTGCCATCAGAGACCCACAGGGGGCGAAACACAATGAGCAGTTCTTC
TRBJ1-1 | few | TRBV6-1 | 14 | TRBD1 | CASRPYRGGTEAFF | TGTGCCAGCAGACCATACAGGGGTGGAACTGAAGCTTTCTTT
TRBJ2-1 | - | TRBV7-2 | 11 | - | CASSPRVGQFF | TGTGCCAGCAGCCCCAGGGTAGGGCAGTTCTTC
TRBJ2-1 | many | TRBV6-1 | 11 | - | CASSEGRGQFF | TGTGCCAGCAGTGAAGGGAGGGGCCAGTTCTTC
TRBJ2-2 | - | TRBV7-8 | 15 | TRBD1 | CASSFRQGAAGELFF | TGTGCCAGCAGCTTTCGACAGGGGGCGGCCGGGGAGCTGTTTTTT
TRBJ2-3 | - | TRBV7-3 | 14 | - | CASSFTSLTDTQYF | TGTGCCAGCAGCTTCACTAGCCTCACAGATACGCAGTATTTT
TRBJ1-1 | few | TRBV28 | 16 | - | CASSLRSGDLNTEAFF | TGTGCCAGCAGTTTACGTTCGGGGGATCTAAACACTGAAGCTTTCTTT
TRBJ2-1 | - | TRBV7-3 | 13 | - | CASSPTVANEQFF | TGTGCCAGCAGCCCAACGGTGGCGAATGAGCAGTTCTTC
TRBJ1-5 | - | TRBV6-6 | 15 | - | CASSGIPFSNQPQHF | TGTGCCAGCAGCGGGATCCCATTTAGCAATCAGCCCCAGCATTTT
TRBJ1-4 | - | TRBV18 | 15 | TRBD1 | CASSLTGGVNEKLFF | TGTGCCAGCTCACTGACAGGGGGAGTTAATGAAAAACTGTTTTTT
TRBJ2-2 | - | TRBV5-1 | 15 | - | CASSLREKNTGELFF | TGCGCCAGCAGCTTGAGGGAGAAGAACACCGGGGAGCTGTTTTTT
TRBJ2-3 | - | TRBV10-3 | 13 | - | CAISEISTDTQYF | TGTGCCATCAGTGAGATTAGCACAGATACGCAGTATTTT
TRBJ1-2 | - | TRBV2 | 17 | - | CASSEDWVAEQPAGYTF | TGTGCCAGCAGTGAAGATTGGGTTGCCGAGCAACCCGCGGGCTACACCTTC
TRBJ1-2 | - | TRBV4-2 | 15 | - | CASSQLLQDPYGYTF | TGTGCCAGCAGCCAATTATTACAGGACCCCTATGGCTACACCTTC
TRBJ1-5 | - | TRBV20-1 | 15 | - | CSARVGRQVNQPQHF | TGCAGTGCTAGAGTAGGTAGACAGGTCAATCAGCCCCAGCATTTT
TRBJ2-2 | few | TRBV7-3 | 15 | - | CASSTGLSNTGELFF | TGTGCCAGCAGCACCGGACTTAGTAACACCGGGGAGCTGTTTTTT
TRBJ1-6 | few | TRBV2 | 13 | - | CASSEAPGSPLHF | TGTGCCAGCAGTGAAGCTCCGGGGTCACCCCTCCACTTT
TRBJ2-3 | many | TRBV7-2 | 15 | TRBD1 | CASSLEGQGGDTQYF | TGTGCCAGCAGCTTAGAGGGACAGGGTGGAGATACGCAGTATTTT
TRBJ1-5 | - | TRBV18 | 15 | - | CASSDESGVFQPQHF | TGTGCCAGCTCAGACGAGTCAGGTGTATTCCAGCCCCAGCATTTT
TRBJ1-5 | few | TRBV7-2 | 15 | TRBD1 | CASSPGQVSNQPQHF | TGTGCCAGCAGTCCGGGACAGGTTAGCAATCAGCCCCAGCATTTT
TRBJ1-3 | few | TRBV6-8 | 15 | - | CASSLGGARRNTIYF | TGTGCCAGCAGTCTCGGGGGGGCGCGTCGAAACACCATATATTTT
TRBJ2-7 | - | TRBV19 | 16 | - | CASRKVGTDRTYEQYF | TGTGCCAGTAGGAAGGTTGGGACGGACCGTACCTACGAGCAGTACTTC
TRBJ1-1 | few | TRBV20-1 | 13 | TRBD1 | CSASRTGSTEAFF | TGCAGTGCTAGTCGGACAGGGAGCACTGAAGCTTTCTTT
TRBJ1-2 | - | TRBV28 | 13 | - | CASSPGGRYGYTF | TGTGCCAGCAGCCCCGGGGGGAGATATGGCTACACCTTC
TRBJ1-1 | many | TRBV7-2 | 13 | - | CASSFQVHTEAFF | TGTGCCAGCAGCTTTCAGGTTCACACTGAAGCTTTCTTT
TRBJ2-1 | - | TRBV4-1 | 16 | TRBD2 | CASSHSSGGGYNEQFF | TGCGCCAGCAGCCATAGTAGCGGGGGGGGCTACAATGAGCAGTTCTTC
TRBJ2-3 | - | TRBV5-6 | 12 | TRBD1 | CASSFSDRGKYF | TGTGCCAGCAGCTTCAGTGACAGGGGTAAATATTTT
TRBJ2-5 | - | TRBV6-2/TRBV6-3 | 13 | TRBD2 | CASPRESRETQYF | TGTGCCAGCCCGCGGGAGTCACGAGAGACCCAGTACTTC
TRBJ1-3 | few | TRBV27 | 15 | - | CASSLAGASGNTIYF | TGTGCCAGCAGTTTGGCCGGAGCATCTGGAAACACCATATATTTT
TRBJ2-7 | few | TRBV7-6 | 14 | - | CASSPRTVTYEQYF | TGTGCCAGCAGCCCTAGGACGGTGACCTACGAGCAGTACTTC
TRBJ1-4 | - | TRBV6-5 | 16 | TRBD1 | CASSYSNSARGEKLFF | TGTGCCAGCAGTTACTCGAACTCCGCCAGGGGGGAAAAACTGTTTTTT
TRBJ2-7 | - | TRBV18 | 13 | - | CASSGGTADEQYF | TGTGCCAGCTCAGGCGGGACAGCGGACGAGCAGTACTTC
TRBJ2-3 | - | TRBV12-3/TRBV12-4 | 19 | - | CASSPGLWLLGTSTDTQYF | TGTGCCAGCAGTCCCGGTTTATGGCTCCTCGGGACGAGCACAGATACGCAGTATTTT
TRBJ2-1 | few | TRBV7-9 | 15 | TRBD2 | CASSRTSGSGNEQFF | TGTGCCAGCAGCCGGACTAGCGGGAGCGGGAATGAGCAGTTCTTC
TRBJ1-2 | - | TRBV28 | 13 | - | CASTQGGGYGYTF | TGTGCCAGCACCCAGGGTGGCGGCTATGGCTACACCTTC
TRBJ2-2 | few | TRBV12-3/TRBV12-4 | 19 | - | CASSSPPGFRQANTGELFF | TGTGCCAGCAGTTCGCCCCCGGGGTTCCGACAGGCGAACACCGGGGAGCTGTTTTTT